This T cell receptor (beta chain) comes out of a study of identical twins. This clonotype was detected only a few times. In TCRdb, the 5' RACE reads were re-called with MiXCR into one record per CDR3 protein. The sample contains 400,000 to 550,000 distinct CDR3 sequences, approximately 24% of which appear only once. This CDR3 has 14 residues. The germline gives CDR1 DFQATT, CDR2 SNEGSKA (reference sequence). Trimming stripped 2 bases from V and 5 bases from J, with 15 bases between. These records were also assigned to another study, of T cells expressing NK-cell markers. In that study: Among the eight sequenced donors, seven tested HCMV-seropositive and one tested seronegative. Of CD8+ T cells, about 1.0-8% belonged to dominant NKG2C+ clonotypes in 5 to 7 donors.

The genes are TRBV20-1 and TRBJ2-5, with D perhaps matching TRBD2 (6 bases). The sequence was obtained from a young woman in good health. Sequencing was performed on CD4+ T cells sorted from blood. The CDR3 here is CSARPGDPRETQYF. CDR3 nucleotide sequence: TGCAGTGCTAGACCGGGGGACCCCCGTGAGACCCAGTACTTC.